This T cell receptor (beta chain) appears in the sequencing data of a study of blood T cells in healthy people across ages. Together with a sample-barcoded 5' primer, a J-beta primer mix was included in a second PCR lasting about 7 to 12 cycles. TCRdb ran MiXCR on the 5' RACE reads and lists one entry per CDR3 protein. The sample has under 1,100,000 distinct CDR3 sequences, 25% seen once; the top ten hold about 0.72%. The CDR3 has 11 amino acids. Germline CDR1 reads SQVTM; CDR2 reads ANQGSEA. The same sample was also studied in work on T cells of mothers and their children.

The gene calls are TRBV29-1 and TRBJ2-7; D gene ambiguous. Sequenced: blood. The receptor was isolated from a girl aged 2 to 9 in good health. The CDR3 coding sequence is TGCAGTTACCAGAACCACTACGAGCAGTACTTC. Translated, it gives CSYQNHYEQYF.